Below, 9 T cell receptor beta chains from the same sample are listed, as sequenced in a study of Ad26.COV2.S vaccination and SARS-CoV-2 variants. Profiling relied on immunoSEQ multiplex PCR, and the TCRdb table lists in-frame clones only, not all of them. The table includes some 480,000 clones, around 90% detected once. Treatment here: around 19 received Ad26.COV2.S at low or high dose, single or two shots; roughly five received placebo; per-sample allocation not given. Collection of the samples took place on day 63 after the first injection of vaccine or placebo. This sample comprised peripheral blood, obtained in a trial of Ad26.COV2.S vaccine versus placebo. The receptors come from a person aged 18-65 years who received the Ad26.COV2.S COVID-19 vaccine or a placebo.

J is TRBJ2-1 and V is TRBV28; 7 nucleotides line up with TRBD2. CDR1 and CDR2 (germline): MDHEN, SYDVKM. The CDR3 consists of 15 residues. The V gene end was trimmed by 5 bases and the J gene end by 4 bases; junction bases not matched to a gene: 8. This chain's CDR3 is CASSPSGEAYNEQFF. The CDR3 DNA follows: TGTGCCAGCAGTCCTAGCGGAGAGGCTTACAATGAGCAGTTCTTC.

Comments on this clone: Other DNA sequences from this sample encode an identical CDR3 as well. The chain combines TRBV27 with TRBJ1-6; 9 bases are shared with TRBD1. Looked up from germline, CDR1 is MNHEY and CDR2 is SMNVEV (reference sequence). V was clipped by 5 bases and J by 7 bases; unmatched bases: 0. The CDR3 loop spans 13 amino acids. CDR3 loop: CASSGQGNSPLHF. In DNA, the CDR3 is TGTGCCAGCAGTGGACAGGGGAATTCACCCCTCCACTTT.

The rearrangement links TRBV7-2 to TRBJ1-6, with D unresolved. The CDR3 consists of 15 residues. Per the germline V gene, CDR1 is SGHTA and CDR2 is FQGNSA. V was trimmed by 5 bases and J by 9 bases, leaving 17 bases between them. CDR3 sequence: CASSQAPGAGSPLHF. CDR3 nucleotides: TGTGCCAGCAGCCAGGCCCCGGGAGCAGGTTCACCCCTCCACTTT.

V usage is TRBV6-5 and J usage is TRBJ2-1, with D tentatively TRBD2 (6 bases). Germline V gene sequence: CDR1 MNHEY, CDR2 SVGAGI. The CDR3 is made up of 15 amino acids. The germline V and J ends were trimmed by 4 bases and 8 bases, with 18 bases remaining between them. CDR3 residues: CASSWQRRARHEQFF. The CDR3 nucleotides are TGTGCCAGCAGTTGGCAGAGGAGGGCGAGGCATGAGCAGTTCTTC.

This chain uses TRBV23-1 with TRBJ2-1, with TRBD2 matching over 16 bases. TRBV23-1 is an ORF, with its function uncertain. With 4 bases clipped from V and 11 bases from J, the junction kept 20 bases outside the gene matches. The CDR3 runs 20 residues. CDR3 DNA: TGCGCCAGCAGTCCCCCGGGACTAGCGGGAGGGCTGGTTTTCGCACGGAAGCAGTTCTTC. Protein: CASSPPGLAGGLVFARKQFF.

The rearrangement uses TRBV19 and TRBJ1-5; 7 bases agree with TRBD1. With V trimmed by 5 bases and J by 3 bases, 10 bases remained unmatched. Germline V gene sequence: CDR1 LNHDA, CDR2 SQIVND (reference sequence). The CDR3 is 16 residues long. The CDR3, as DNA: TGTGCCAGTAGTCTCACGGGACAGAGCTCCAATCAGCCCCAGCATTTT. Its translation: CASSLTGQSSNQPQHF.

This rearrangement joins TRBV9 to TRBJ2-2, with 12 bases identical to TRBD2. Germline CDR1 SGDLS, CDR2 YYNGEE. This CDR3 is 16 amino acids long. Losses at the gene ends were 4 bases for V and 2 bases for J; bases not matched to a gene: 3. The CDR3, as DNA: TGTGCCAGCAGCCGGACTAGCGGGACAAACACCGGGGAGCTGTTTTTT. Translating gives CASSRTSGTNTGELFF. Drawing the rest from reference TRBV9 and TRBJ2-2, the complete variable domain is DSGVTQTPKHLITATGQRVTLRCSPRSGDLSVYWYQQSLDQGLQFLIQYYNGEERAKGNILERFSAQQFPDLHSELNLSSLELGDSALYFCASSRTSGTNTGELFFGEGSRLTVL.

The CDR3 protein is CASSQGTDIVGYTF. The CDR3 coding sequence is TGTGCCAGCAGCCAAGGGACGGACATCGTTGGCTACACCTTC. The chain links TRBV3-1 (or the pseudogene TRBV3-2) to TRBJ1-2; maybe TRBD1 (5 bases). Germline assignment: CDR1 LGHDT and CDR2 YNNKEL (reference sequence). V dropped 1 base and J dropped 7 bases, with 13 bases sitting between them. The CDR3 covers 14 residues.

CDR3 sequence (DNA): TGTGCCATCACCTCGGAGGGGGTGAGGGGGACTGAAGCTTTCTTT. Its protein product is CAITSEGVRGTEAFF. The rearrangement joins TRBV10-3 to TRBJ1-1, with a possible D match to TRBD1 (6 bases). The CDR3 contains 15 residues. Germline assignment: CDR1 ENHRY and CDR2 SYGVKD. V gave up 7 bases and J gave up 5 bases, with 20 bases separating them.